This TCR beta chain was identified in a study of T cell repertoires in cytomegalovirus infection. Study observations and caveats: CMV-specific TCR beta clonotypes restricted by HLA-C dominated the ex vivo response.

TCRdb re-called the reads with MiXCR, one entry per CDR3 protein. The table includes 450,000 to 600,000 distinct CDR3 sequences, 11% detected once. The CDR3 is made up of 14 amino acids. Trimming cost V 4 bases and J 7 bases; bases outside gene matches: 4. Germline V lookup: CDR1 SGHRS, CDR2 YFSETQ. Comments on this clonotype: No antigen is known for it.

The gene calls are TRBV5-1 and TRBJ1-6; 8 bases line up with TRBD1. Sequencing was performed on PBMCs. This sequence originates from a human donor in good health (CMV status not recorded). Some clones in this sample may be carry-over from other donors' samples. The CDR3 DNA follows: TGCGCCAGCAGCCGGACAGGGACGAATTCACCCCTCCACTTT. Translation gives CASSRTGTNSPLHF.